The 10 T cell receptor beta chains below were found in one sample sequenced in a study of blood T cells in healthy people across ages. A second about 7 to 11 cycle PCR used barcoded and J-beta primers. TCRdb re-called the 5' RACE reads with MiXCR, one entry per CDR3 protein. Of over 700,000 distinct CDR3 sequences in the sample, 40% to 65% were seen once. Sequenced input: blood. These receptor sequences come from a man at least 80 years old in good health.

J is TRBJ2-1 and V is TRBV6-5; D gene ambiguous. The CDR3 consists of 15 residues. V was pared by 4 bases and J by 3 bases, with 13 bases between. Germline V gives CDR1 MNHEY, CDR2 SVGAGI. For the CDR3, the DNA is TGTGCCAGCAGTTTGGGCAGTGTTATCTACAATGAGCAGTTCTTC. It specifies CASSLGSVIYNEQFF.

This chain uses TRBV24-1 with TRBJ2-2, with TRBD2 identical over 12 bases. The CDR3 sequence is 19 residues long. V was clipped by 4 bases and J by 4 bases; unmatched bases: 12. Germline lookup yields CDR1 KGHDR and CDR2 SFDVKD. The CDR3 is CATSEPLAGGPTSTGELFF. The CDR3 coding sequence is TGTGCCACCAGTGAGCCGCTAGCGGGAGGGCCTACAAGCACCGGGGAGCTGTTTTTT.

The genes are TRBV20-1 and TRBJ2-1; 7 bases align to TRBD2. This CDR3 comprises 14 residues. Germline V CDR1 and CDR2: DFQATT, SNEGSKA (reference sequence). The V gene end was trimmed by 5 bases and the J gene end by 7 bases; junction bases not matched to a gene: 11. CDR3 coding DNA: TGCAGTGCTGTTATCGGGACTACCTGGAATGAGCAGTTCTTC. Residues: CSAVIGTTWNEQFF.

DNA of the CDR3: TGCAGTGCTAGGGCCGGCAGTGGGTGGTACAATGAGCAGTTCTTC. As protein: CSARAGSGWYNEQFF. The chain has TRBV20-1 and TRBJ2-1, with D hard to call. V was cut by 3 bases and J by 4 bases, with 16 bases left in between. Germline V gene data show CDR1 as DFQATT and CDR2 as SNEGSKA (reference sequence). The CDR3 length is 15 residues.

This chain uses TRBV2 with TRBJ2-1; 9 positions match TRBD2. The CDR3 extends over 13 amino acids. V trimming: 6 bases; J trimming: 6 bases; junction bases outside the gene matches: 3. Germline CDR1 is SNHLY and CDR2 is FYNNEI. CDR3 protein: CASRGTSRNEQFF. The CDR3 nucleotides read TGTGCCAGCAGGGGGACTAGCCGCAATGAGCAGTTCTTC.

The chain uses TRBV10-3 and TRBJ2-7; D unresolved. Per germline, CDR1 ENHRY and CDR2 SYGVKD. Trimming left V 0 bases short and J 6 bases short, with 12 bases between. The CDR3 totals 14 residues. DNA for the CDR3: TGTGCCATCAGTGAGTCGGCAGGTTCCCTCGAGCAGTACTTC. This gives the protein CAISESAGSLEQYF.

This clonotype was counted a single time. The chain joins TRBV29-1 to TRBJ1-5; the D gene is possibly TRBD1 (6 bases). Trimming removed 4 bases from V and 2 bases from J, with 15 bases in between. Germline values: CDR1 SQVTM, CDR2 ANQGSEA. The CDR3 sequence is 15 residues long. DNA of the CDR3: TGCAGCGTTGTATCACAGGGTGGTGGCAATCAGCCCCAGCATTTT. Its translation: CSVVSQGGGNQPQHF.

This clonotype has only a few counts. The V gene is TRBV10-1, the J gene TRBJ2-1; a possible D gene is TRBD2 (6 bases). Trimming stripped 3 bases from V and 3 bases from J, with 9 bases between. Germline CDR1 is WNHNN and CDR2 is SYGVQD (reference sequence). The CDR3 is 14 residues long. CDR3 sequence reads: CASSDSGYYNEQFF. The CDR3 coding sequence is TGCGCCAGCAGTGATAGCGGTTACTACAATGAGCAGTTCTTC.

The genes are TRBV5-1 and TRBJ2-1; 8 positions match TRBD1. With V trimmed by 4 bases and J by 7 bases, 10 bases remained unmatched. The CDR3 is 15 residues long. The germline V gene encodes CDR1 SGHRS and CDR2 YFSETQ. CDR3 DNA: TGCGCCAGCAGCATCCTCGACAGGGGTCTGAATGAGCAGTTCTTC. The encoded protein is CASSILDRGLNEQFF.

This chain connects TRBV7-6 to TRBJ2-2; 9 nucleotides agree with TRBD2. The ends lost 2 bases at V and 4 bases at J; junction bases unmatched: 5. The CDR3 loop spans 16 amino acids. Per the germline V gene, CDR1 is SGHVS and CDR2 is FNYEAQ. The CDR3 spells CASSLRGRATTGELFF. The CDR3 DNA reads TGTGCCAGCAGCTTACGCGGGAGGGCGACCACCGGGGAGCTGTTTTTT.